Listed below are T cell receptor beta chains from one sample, sequenced in a study of blood T cells in healthy people across ages. Using its own MiXCR run on the 5' RACE reads, TCRdb lists one record per CDR3 protein. The repertoire consists of 1.5 million to 2 million distinct CDR3 sequences, with approximately 30% occurring once and the leading ten covering 7.7%. Sequenced: blood. These receptors came from a woman in her twenties or thirties in good health. Each CDR3 is given with its conserved first and last residue. D genes are given only for firm matches. Part of the rows lack a size; the others show once, few, many or a class for expanded clones.

>.|TRBJ2-1|TRBV2|.
TGTGCCAGCAGTGCCTCGGGGGGCCGGTACAATGAGCAGTTCTTC
CASSASGGRYNEQFF
>.|TRBJ2-4|TRBV2|few
TGTGCCACCACCACCGACAGCGTCCTAGCCAAAAACATTCAGTACTTC
CATTTDSVLAKNIQYF
>.|TRBJ2-7|TRBV7-2|.
TGTGCCAGCAGCTACCGACAGACCACCTACGAGCAGTACTTC
CASSYRQTTYEQYF
>TRBD1|TRBJ1-1|TRBV28|few
TGTGCCAGCAGTGGTCGGTCAGGGGGCACTGAAGCTTTCTTT
CASSGRSGGTEAFF
>TRBD2|TRBJ2-3|TRBV20-1|.
TGCAGTGCTAGGAAGGGACTAGCGGGAATTGTAGATACGCAGTATTTT
CSARKGLAGIVDTQYF
>.|TRBJ2-3|TRBV20-1|.
TGCAGTGCTAGAGCGACCTTGACCGGGACAGATACGCAGTATTTT
CSARATLTGTDTQYF
>.|TRBJ2-4|TRBV6-1|.
TGTGCCAGCAGACAGGGTATTCCGGACATTCAGTACTTC
CASRQGIPDIQYF
>TRBD1|TRBJ1-6|TRBV12-3/TRBV12-4|many
TGTGCCAGCAGCCGGGACAGAAATTCACCCCTCCACTTT
CASSRDRNSPLHF
>TRBD2|TRBJ2-3|TRBV5-5|few
TGTGCCAGCAGCTTGGGGGAGGGTACTAGCACAGATACGCAGTATTTT
CASSLGEGTSTDTQYF
>.|TRBJ2-5|TRBV3-1|many
TGTGCCAGCACCAAAAGCGAGGAGACCCAGTACTTC
CASTKSEETQYF
>.|TRBJ2-3|TRBV20-1|.
TGCAGAGGCGTAGACCCAAACACAGATACGCAGTATTTT
CRGVDPNTDTQYF
>.|TRBJ1-3|TRBV5-1|few
TGCGCCAGCAGCCCACCCGGGGGAAACACCATATATTTT
CASSPPGGNTIYF
>.|TRBJ2-7|TRBV4-1|.
TGCGCCAGCTCTCTCTCCGGGCGAGAGGCCTACGAGCAGTACTTC
CASSLSGREAYEQYF
>TRBD1|TRBJ1-2|TRBV28|.
TGTGCCAGCAGGCCAAGGGACAGACGAGGTGGCTACACCTTC
CASRPRDRRGGYTF
>.|TRBJ2-7|TRBV20-1|.
TGCAGTGCTAGAGTTCCTAGTTCCTACGAGCAGTACTTC
CSARVPSSYEQYF
>.|TRBJ1-2|TRBV20-1|.
TGCAGTGCTAGAGATGGGCCCCCAGGGGATTATGGCTACACCTTC
CSARDGPPGDYGYTF
>.|TRBJ1-6|TRBV5-1|.
TGCGCCAGCAGCCCGGGAGGGGTCGGTTCACCCCTCCACTTT
CASSPGGVGSPLHF
>.|TRBJ1-1|TRBV4-3|once
TGCGCCAGCAGCCCCGAACAGAGGAACACTGAAGCTTTCTTT
CASSPEQRNTEAFF
>.|TRBJ2-7|TRBV5-1|many
TGCGCCAGCAGCTTGGTCCAGGGAACCTACGAGCAGTACTTC
CASSLVQGTYEQYF
>.|TRBJ2-3|TRBV7-6|few
TGTGCCAGCAGCTTCAGAGGGAGCAATACGCAGTATTTT
CASSFRGSNTQYF
>TRBD2|TRBJ2-5|TRBV6-5|many
TGTGCCACCCACCGTGGCGGGGGGGCTCGGGAGACCCAGTACTTC
CATHRGGGARETQYF
>TRBD2|TRBJ2-1|TRBV7-8|.
TGTGCCAGCAGCTTAAGGGCAGCCACGGGACTAGCGGGAGGGCCTTCCTACAATGAGCAGTTCTTC
CASSLRAATGLAGGPSYNEQFF
>TRBD2|TRBJ2-3|TRBV20-1|few
TGCAGTGCTGACGACTTAGCGGGGGGGGAAGCTACGCAGTATTTT
CSADDLAGGEATQYF
>.|TRBJ2-5|TRBV20-1|few
TGCAGTGCGATGCGGGACGGTAACCAAGAGACCCAGTACTTC
CSAMRDGNQETQYF
>.|TRBJ2-7|TRBV5-1|.
TGCGCCAGCAGCTTGGAGGGACACCAGGAGCAGTACTTC
CASSLEGHQEQYF
>TRBD2|TRBJ2-1|TRBV19|.
TGTGCCAGTACGCAGCTAGCGGTGAGCCATGAGCAGTTCTTC
CASTQLAVSHEQFF
>TRBD1|TRBJ2-4|TRBV15|few
TGTGCCACCAGCACGCGCAGGGGGCCCATTTTAGAGCAGTACTTC
CATSTRRGPILEQYF
>.|TRBJ2-1|TRBV18|many
TGTGCCAGCTCACCCCCAAGCGGCTCCTACAATGAGCAGTTCTTC
CASSPPSGSYNEQFF
>.|TRBJ2-7|TRBV7-2|many
TGTGCCAGCAGCTCAAGGGACGAAGCCTTCTACGAGCAGTACTTC
CASSSRDEAFYEQYF
>.|TRBJ2-3|TRBV7-2|.
TGTGCCAGCAGCTTAAACCAGGGCAAAGATACGCAGTATTTT
CASSLNQGKDTQYF
>TRBD2|TRBJ2-1|TRBV29-1|few
TGCAGCGTTATCCGGGACTACTCGGAAAATGAGCAGTTCTTC
CSVIRDYSENEQFF
>.|TRBJ1-1|TRBV5-1|.
TGCGCCACCAAACCCACTCAGGGGAGGACTGAAGCTTTCTTT
CATKPTQGRTEAFF
>TRBD1|TRBJ2-5|TRBV7-9|few
TGTGCCAGCACCCCTGGACAGGGAGGAAGGGAGACCCAGTACTTC
CASTPGQGGRETQYF
>TRBD1|TRBJ1-4|TRBV29-1|.
TGCAGCGTCCCAAGGCAGGGGGGAGGTGAAAAACTGTTTTTT
CSVPRQGGGEKLFF
>.|TRBJ1-4|TRBV7-2|.
TGTGCCAGCAGCTTAGTCCGGGGCAGCAGGGGTGAAAAACTGTTTTTT
CASSLVRGSRGEKLFF
>TRBD1|TRBJ1-2|TRBV20-1|few
TGCAGTGCTAGAGGGGGACAGCTTCTGACTGGCTACACCTTC
CSARGGQLLTGYTF
>.|TRBJ2-1|TRBV29-1|many
TGCAGCGTTCGCCGTTCGGGGTACAATGAGCAGTTCTTC
CSVRRSGYNEQFF
>TRBD2|TRBJ2-7|TRBV7-2|few
TGTGCCAGCAGCGCCTCGCGGACTAGCGCCTCCTACGAGCAGTACTTC
CASSASRTSASYEQYF
>TRBD1|TRBJ1-1|TRBV9|.
TGTGCCAGCAGCGTGGTCAGGGGGGACACTGAAGTTTTCTTT
CASSVVRGDTEVFF
>TRBD2|TRBJ2-1|TRBV20-1|few
TGCGGACGCACGGGACTAGCGGGCCTTGGCGAGCAGTTCTTC
CGRTGLAGLGEQFF
>.|TRBJ2-1|TRBV20-1|.
TGCAGTGCTAGTTCCTCGGAGAATGAGCAGTTCTTC
CSASSSENEQFF
>TRBD1|TRBJ2-2|TRBV4-1|.
TGCGCCAGCTCGAGACAGGGAATACAGACCGGGGAGCTGTTTTTT
CASSRQGIQTGELFF
>.|TRBJ2-7|TRBV5-1|few
TGCGCCAGCAGCTTGGAGGGGGGCCCGGGACCCTACGAGCAGTACTTC
CASSLEGGPGPYEQYF
>.|TRBJ2-1|TRBV5-1|many
TGCGCCAGCAGCTTGGACTCTTCCAGCTACAATGAGCAGTTCTTC
CASSLDSSSYNEQFF
>.|TRBJ2-3|TRBV7-6|many
TGTGCCAGCAGCTTAAGCGTCGGAGATACGCAGTATTTT
CASSLSVGDTQYF
>.|TRBJ2-5|TRBV20-1|few
TGCAGTGCTAGAGTCTCAGCGGCGAACAATGAGCAGTACTTC
CSARVSAANNEQYF
>.|TRBJ1-2|TRBV28|few
TGTGCCAGCAGGGGCCCGAGTCAAGGCTATGGCTACACCTTC
CASRGPSQGYGYTF
>TRBD2|TRBJ2-4|TRBV6-1|.
TGTGCCAGCAGTGAACAGCGGGGTATAGCCAAAAACATTCAGTACTTC
CASSEQRGIAKNIQYF
>TRBD1|TRBJ1-5|TRBV2|.
TGTGCCAGCGGCAGTGAACAGGGGGAGCCCCAGCATTTT
CASGSEQGEPQHF
>TRBD1|TRBJ2-5|TRBV9|many
TGTGCCAGCAGCGTAGCCGAGGACAGGTACCAAGAGACCCAGTACTTC
CASSVAEDRYQETQYF
>TRBD1|TRBJ2-5|TRBV18|few
TGTGCCAGCTCACTCCTGGGGACAGGACGCCAAGAGACCCAGTACTTC
CASSLLGTGRQETQYF
>.|TRBJ2-1|TRBV10-3|.
TGTGCCATCAGTTTAACAGGGGAGGGTGAGCAGTTCTTC
CAISLTGEGEQFF
>TRBD1|TRBJ1-1|TRBV5-1|few
TGCGCCAGCAGCTTGGCAGGGCCCACACAGGGGGCGGACACTGAAGCTTTCTTT
CASSLAGPTQGADTEAFF
>.|TRBJ2-7|TRBV11-2|.
TGTGCCAGCAGCTTAAGGCGACAGGCCTGGGTAGAGGAGCAGTACTTC
CASSLRRQAWVEEQYF
>.|TRBJ2-1|TRBV6-6|few
TGTGCAAGCGGACCAACTTGGGAGCAGTTCTTC
CASGPTWEQFF
>.|TRBJ2-1|TRBV7-9|many
TGTGCCAGCAGCCTTCCGGGAACTAGAGGCTACAATGAGCAGTTCTTC
CASSLPGTRGYNEQFF
>.|TRBJ2-3|TRBV2|few
TGTGCCAGCAGCCCCCCACTTGTCCCCCGGACAGATACGCAGTATTTT
CASSPPLVPRTDTQYF
>TRBD2|TRBJ2-1|TRBV7-6|.
TGTGCCAGCAGCTTAGGATTATTTAGCGGGAGGGCCCTAGCTGAGCAGTTCTTC
CASSLGLFSGRALAEQFF
>.|TRBJ2-3|TRBV6-5|.
TGTGCCAGCAGAATCCAGCCCGCGCGCACAGATACGCAGTATTTT
CASRIQPARTDTQYF
>.|TRBJ1-6|TRBV27|.
TGTGCCAGCAGCCCCGTCAGCTCCTATAATTCACCCCTCCACTTT
CASSPVSSYNSPLHF